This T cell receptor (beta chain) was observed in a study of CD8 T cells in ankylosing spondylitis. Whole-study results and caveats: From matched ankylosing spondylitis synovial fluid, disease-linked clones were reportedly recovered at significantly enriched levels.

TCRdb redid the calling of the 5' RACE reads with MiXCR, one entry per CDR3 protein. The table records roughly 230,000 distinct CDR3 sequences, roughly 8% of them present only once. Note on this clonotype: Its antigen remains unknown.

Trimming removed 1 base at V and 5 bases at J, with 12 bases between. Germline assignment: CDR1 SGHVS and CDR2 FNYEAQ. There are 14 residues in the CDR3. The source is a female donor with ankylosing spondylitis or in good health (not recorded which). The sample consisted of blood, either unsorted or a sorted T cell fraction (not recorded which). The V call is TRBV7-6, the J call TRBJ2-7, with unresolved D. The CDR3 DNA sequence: TGTGCCAGCAGCTTAGGCAGGCCCCCCAACGAGCAGTACTTC. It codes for CASSLGRPPNEQYF.